This T cell receptor beta chain stems from a study of T cell changes during pregnancy in multiple sclerosis. Repertoires were generated with immunoSEQ multiplex PCR, while TCRdb's copy carries only in-frame clones and drops some. The table includes roughly 30,000 clones, around 88% detected once. This material consisted of CD4+ T cells from peripheral blood mononuclear cells, taken in the first trimester of pregnancy. The clonotype comes from a female donor in good health, enrolled as a control in a pregnancy study.

The CDR3 sequence: CASSRDRENYGYTF. In DNA, the CDR3 is TGTGCCAGCAGCCGGGACAGGGAAAACTATGGCTACACCTTC. The J gene is TRBJ1-2, the V gene TRBV2; the match to TRBD1 covers 9 bases. The germline gives CDR1 SNHLY, CDR2 FYNNEI. The CDR3 is 14 amino acids. The V and J ends lost 6 bases and 2 bases, in that order; junction bases with no gene match: 4.